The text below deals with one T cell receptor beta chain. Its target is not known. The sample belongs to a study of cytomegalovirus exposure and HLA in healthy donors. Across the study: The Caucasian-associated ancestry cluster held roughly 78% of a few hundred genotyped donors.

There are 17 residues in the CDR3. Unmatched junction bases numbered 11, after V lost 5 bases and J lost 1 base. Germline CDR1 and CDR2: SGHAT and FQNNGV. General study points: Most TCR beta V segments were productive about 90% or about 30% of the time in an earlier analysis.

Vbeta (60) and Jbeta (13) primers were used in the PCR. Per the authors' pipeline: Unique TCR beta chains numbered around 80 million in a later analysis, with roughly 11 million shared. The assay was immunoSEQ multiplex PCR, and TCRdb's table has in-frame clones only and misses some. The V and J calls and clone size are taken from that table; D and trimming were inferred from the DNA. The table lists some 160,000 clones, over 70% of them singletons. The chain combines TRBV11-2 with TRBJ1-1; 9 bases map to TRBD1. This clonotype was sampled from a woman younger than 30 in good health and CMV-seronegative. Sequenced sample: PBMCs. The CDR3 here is CASSPWTGVGTNTEAFF. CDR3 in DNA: TGTGCCAGCAGCCCGTGGACAGGGGTCGGTACGAACACTGAAGCTTTCTTT.